This T cell receptor (beta chain) appears in the sequencing data of a study of regulatory T cells in long-lasting Graves disease. HTBI primers from iRepertoire and Arm-PCR of CDR3 regions yielded the TCR beta libraries. Via MiXCR, TCRdb re-called the multiplex PCR reads, giving one row per CDR3 protein. The profile covers approximately 390,000 distinct CDR3 sequences, with about 16% appearing a single time and 20% taken by the ten largest. Described time point: newly diagnosed GD, antithyroid drugs for less than 3 months. PBMC RNA was the source of the TCR library. Germline CDR1 reads MNHEY; CDR2 reads SMNVEV (reference sequence). The CDR3 covers 16 residues. V shed 3 bases and J shed 1 base, with 13 bases lying between them. Many counts were recorded for this clonotype. This sample also appeared in a second study, on T cells in Graves' hyperthyroidism and ophthalmopathy. That study reports: Not enrolled were patients with uncontrolled infection, other autoimmune disease, pregnancy or lactation.

The material sequenced was peripheral blood mononuclear cells (PBMCs), taken at new diagnosis, from a patient treated with antithyroid drugs. The sequence was obtained from a woman in her late teens or twenties with Graves disease. The chain is built from TRBV27 and TRBJ2-1, with D possibly matching TRBD2 (5 bases). CDR3 DNA: TGTGCCAGCAGTTTCGGTAGCGTGCCATCCTACAATGAGCAGTTCTTC. It codes for CASSFGSVPSYNEQFF.